The rows below give T cell receptor beta chains drawn from one sample of a study of regulatory T cells in long-lasting Graves disease. A single record per CDR3 protein comes from TCRdb applying MiXCR to the multiplex PCR reads. The sample carries more than 350,000 distinct CDR3 sequences, about 16% recorded once. These data also formed part of another study, on T cells in Graves' hyperthyroidism and ophthalmopathy.

This specimen consisted of peripheral blood mononuclear cells (PBMCs), obtained at new diagnosis, from a patient treated with antithyroid drugs. Every receptor here comes from a woman in her thirties with Graves disease. CDR3s include the opening cysteine and the closing phenylalanine or tryptophan. Fields, in order: D gene, J gene, V gene, clone size, CDR3 protein, CDR3 DNA. The D gene is left open where the match is weak. The size field is filled for only some rows; it gives once, few, many or a size class.

D: .; J: TRBJ1-1; V: TRBV30; size: many; CDR3: CAWSDRAPTEAFF; DNA: TGTGCCTGGAGTGACAGGGCCCCAACTGAAGCTTTCTTT
D: TRBD2; J: TRBJ2-1; V: TRBV27; size: many; CDR3: CASSFRSGINEQFF; DNA: TGTGCCAGCAGTTTCCGGAGCGGGATAAATGAGCAGTTCTTC
D: TRBD2; J: TRBJ2-7; V: TRBV20-1; size: many; CDR3: CSARSSGTSIYEQYF; DNA: TGCAGTGCTAGAAGCTCCGGGACTAGCATCTACGAGCAGTACTTC
D: TRBD2; J: TRBJ2-3; V: TRBV9; size: .; CDR3: CASSKRGGGDTQYF; DNA: TGTGCCAGCAGTAAGCGGGGTGGAGGAGATACGCAGTATTTT
D: .; J: TRBJ2-7; V: TRBV28; size: few; CDR3: CASSLGRGEVYEQYF; DNA: TGTGCCAGCAGTTTAGGCAGGGGGGAGGTATACGAGCAGTACTTC
D: TRBD2; J: TRBJ2-3; V: TRBV3-1; size: .; CDR3: CASSQGRAGGSTDTQYF; DNA: TGTGCCAGCAGCCAAGGGCGCGCGGGGGGTTCCACAGATACGCAGTATTTT
D: .; J: TRBJ1-3; V: TRBV7-9; size: many; CDR3: CASSLARARSGNTIYF; DNA: TGTGCCAGCAGCTTAGCGAGGGCCCGCTCTGGAAACACCATATATTTT
D: .; J: TRBJ2-1; V: TRBV4-2; size: .; CDR3: CASSQDSRDEQFF; DNA: TGTGCCAGCAGCCAAGACTCTAGAGATGAGCAGTTCTTC
D: TRBD1; J: TRBJ1-1; V: TRBV18; size: many; CDR3: CASSPREGAEAFF; DNA: TGTGCCAGCTCCCCCCGGGAGGGGGCGGAAGCTTTCTTT
D: .; J: TRBJ2-1; V: TRBV2; size: .; CDR3: CASSERDSGLGRNEQSF; DNA: TGTGCCAGCAGTGAACGTGATAGCGGCTTGGGTAGGAATGAGCAGTCCTTC
D: .; J: TRBJ1-5; V: TRBV9; size: .; CDR3: CASSTGRGEPQHF; DNA: TGTGCCAGCAGCACAGGGCGGGGGGAGCCCCAGCATTTT
D: .; J: TRBJ1-2; V: TRBV6-1; size: many; CDR3: CASTSNGPNYGYTF; DNA: TGTGCCAGCACCTCTAATGGCCCGAACTATGGCTACACCTTC
D: .; J: TRBJ2-7; V: TRBV7-9; size: .; CDR3: CASSRQPYKQYF; DNA: TGTGCCAGCAGCCGGCAGCCCTACAAGCAGTACTTC
D: .; J: TRBJ2-6; V: TRBV6-2/TRBV6-3; size: few; CDR3: CASTQTWSGGTGANVLTF; DNA: TGTGCCAGCACCCAAACTTGGTCGGGGGGCACTGGGGCCAACGTCCTGACTTTC
D: TRBD2; J: TRBJ2-5; V: TRBV29-1; size: many; CDR3: CSVEVAGEETQYF; DNA: TGCAGCGTTGAGGTAGCGGGAGAAGAGACCCAGTACTTC
D: .; J: TRBJ1-2; V: TRBV7-2; size: .; CDR3: CASSPPGSNLYGYTF; DNA: TGTGCCAGCAGCCCGCCGGGTAGTAACCTCTATGGCTACACCTTC
D: .; J: TRBJ1-4; V: TRBV29-1; size: .; CDR3: CSVVGVGEDEKLFF; DNA: TGCAGCGTTGTTGGGGTGGGCGAGGATGAAAAACTGTTTTTT
D: .; J: TRBJ2-1; V: TRBV5-1; size: .; CDR3: CASRPGLTNNEQFF; DNA: TGCGCCAGCAGACCGGGACTTACAAACAATGAGCAGTTCTTC
D: .; J: TRBJ2-2; V: TRBV10-1; size: .; CDR3: CATSGAGELFF; DNA: TGCGCCACCTCAGGAGCCGGGGAGCTGTTTTTT
D: .; J: TRBJ1-1; V: TRBV28; size: many; CDR3: CASRDPGTEAFF; DNA: TGTGCCAGCAGGGACCCAGGCACTGAAGCTTTCTTT
D: TRBD2; J: TRBJ2-7; V: TRBV28; size: many; CDR3: CASSLKVAGVSSYEQYF; DNA: TGTGCCAGCAGTTTAAAGGTAGCGGGGGTCAGCTCCTACGAGCAGTACTTC
D: TRBD2; J: TRBJ2-7; V: TRBV14; size: few; CDR3: CGSSVRVTGTSTAEQYF; DNA: TGTGGCAGCAGCGTCAGAGTTACCGGGACTAGTACGGCAGAGCAGTACTTC
D: .; J: TRBJ1-6; V: TRBV5-1; size: once; CDR3: CASSLALDSNSPLHF; DNA: TGCGCCAGCAGCTTGGCCCTGGACAGTAATTCACCCCTCCACTTT
D: .; J: TRBJ1-1; V: TRBV5-6; size: many; CDR3: CASLGGTSLFSEAFF; DNA: TGTGCCAGCCTTGGGGGGACATCCCTTTTCTCCGAAGCTTTCTTT
D: .; J: TRBJ2-2; V: TRBV24-1; size: many; CDR3: CATNAANTGELFF; DNA: TGTGCCACCAACGCAGCGAACACCGGGGAGCTGTTTTTT
D: TRBD1; J: TRBJ1-2; V: TRBV9; size: many; CDR3: CASSPRFGQGRDGYTF; DNA: TGTGCCAGCAGCCCCCGATTCGGACAGGGTCGTGATGGCTACACCTTC
D: .; J: TRBJ1-2; V: TRBV12-3/TRBV12-4; size: few; CDR3: CASSLRLGDYGYTF; DNA: TGTGCCAGCAGTCTCAGGCTTGGCGACTATGGCTACACCTTC
D: .; J: TRBJ1-2; V: TRBV5-1; size: .; CDR3: CASSSSRGYGYGYTF; DNA: TGCGCCAGCAGCTCGAGCAGGGGATATGGCTATGGCTACACCTTC
D: .; J: TRBJ1-2; V: TRBV6-2/TRBV6-3; size: many; CDR3: CASSYSMVESNGYTF; DNA: TGTGCCAGCAGTTACTCGATGGTGGAAAGCAATGGCTACACCTTC
D: TRBD1; J: TRBJ1-6; V: TRBV18; size: few; CDR3: CASSPPGQGTSPLHF; DNA: TGTGCCAGCTCACCCCCGGGACAGGGGACTTCACCCCTCCACTTT
D: TRBD2; J: TRBJ2-7; V: TRBV29-1; size: many; CDR3: CSVEGLAGPNSYEQYF; DNA: TGCAGCGTTGAGGGGTTAGCGGGGCCGAACTCCTACGAGCAGTACTTC
D: .; J: TRBJ1-2; V: TRBV9; size: few; CDR3: CASSVGERGYTF; DNA: TGTGCCAGCAGCGTAGGAGAGCGTGGCTACACCTTC
D: .; J: TRBJ2-1; V: TRBV4-2; size: many; CDR3: CASSQAGRDGNEQFF; DNA: TGTGCCAGCAGCCAAGCTGGGCGGGATGGCAATGAGCAGTTCTTC
D: TRBD1; J: TRBJ1-1; V: TRBV28; size: many; CDR3: CASSWGQSTPNTEAFF; DNA: TGTGCCAGCAGCTGGGGACAGAGCACACCAAACACTGAAGCTTTCTTT
D: TRBD1; J: TRBJ2-7; V: TRBV19; size: many; CDR3: CASSIQGQGYEQYF; DNA: TGTGCCAGTAGTATACAGGGACAGGGCTACGAGCAGTACTTC
D: .; J: TRBJ1-6; V: TRBV5-6; size: few; CDR3: CASSFGQGGSPLHF; DNA: TGTGCCAGCAGCTTTGGGCAGGGAGGCTCACCCCTCCACTTT
D: .; J: TRBJ2-5; V: TRBV5-1; size: .; CDR3: CASSLGNRQETQYF; DNA: TGCGCCAGCAGCTTGGGTAACAGACAAGAGACCCAGTACTTC
D: TRBD1; J: TRBJ1-3; V: TRBV7-9; size: many; CDR3: CASSTTGGSGNTIYF; DNA: TGTGCCAGCAGTACCACAGGGGGATCTGGAAACACCATATATTTT
D: TRBD2; J: TRBJ2-7; V: TRBV20-1; size: many; CDR3: CSAAGGTSGYEQYF; DNA: TGCAGTGCAGCCGGCGGGACTAGCGGCTACGAGCAGTACTTC
D: .; J: TRBJ1-5; V: TRBV20-1; size: many; CDR3: CSASESLRQYQPQHF; DNA: TGCAGTGCTAGCGAATCCCTCAGACAGTATCAGCCCCAGCATTTT
D: .; J: TRBJ2-7; V: TRBV18; size: few; CDR3: CASSPPSGNEQYF; DNA: TGTGCCAGCTCACCACCGAGTGGGAACGAGCAGTACTTC
D: TRBD2; J: TRBJ2-3; V: TRBV19; size: .; CDR3: CASSTPPGRDPTDTQYF; DNA: TGTGCCAGTAGTACACCACCGGGGAGGGACCCCACAGATACGCAGTATTTT
D: TRBD2; J: TRBJ2-6; V: TRBV5-1; size: .; CDR3: CASRAGTSGPSGANVLTF; DNA: TGCGCCAGCAGAGCCGGGACTAGCGGGCCCTCTGGGGCCAACGTCCTGACTTTC
D: .; J: TRBJ2-7; V: TRBV20-1; size: .; CDR3: CSARGPGLSYEQYF; DNA: TGCAGTGCTAGAGGTCCGGGACTTTCCTACGAGCAGTACTTC
D: .; J: TRBJ2-7; V: TRBV19; size: few; CDR3: CASSTTTSYEQYF; DNA: TGTGCCAGTAGTACGACTACCTCCTACGAGCAGTACTTC
D: TRBD1; J: TRBJ2-5; V: TRBV19; size: .; CDR3: CASSMVSGQGPQETQYF; DNA: TGTGCCAGTAGTATGGTATCGGGACAGGGACCCCAAGAGACCCAGTACTTC
D: .; J: TRBJ2-7; V: TRBV6-1; size: many; CDR3: CASSDDPPSSYEQYF; DNA: TGTGCCAGCAGTGATGACCCACCGAGCTCCTACGAGCAGTACTTC
D: .; J: TRBJ2-6; V: TRBV7-3; size: .; CDR3: CASSPQGGGANVLTF; DNA: TGTGCCAGCAGCCCCCAGGGGGGTGGGGCCAACGTCCTGACTTTC
D: .; J: TRBJ1-6; V: TRBV3-1; size: many; CDR3: CASSTGTNNSPLHF; DNA: TGTGCCAGCAGCACCGGGACAAACAATTCACCCCTCCACTTT